This is a list of T cell receptor beta chains from one sample in a study of shared clonotypes between healthy human individuals. Measured with immunoSEQ multiplex PCR; TCRdb has only the in-frame clones, and not every one. The sample carries some 2,100,000 clones, around 95% recorded once. Sequencing used naive CD4+ T cells sorted from blood. Receptor source: a man aged 18 to 29 in good health. Both conserved end residues are part of each CDR3. The size of a clone is reported for some rows only, either as once, few or many, or as a class for expanded clones.

J,length,size,V,CDR3
TRBJ2-1,16,.,TRBV18,CASSPPLAPGVSEQFF
TRBJ1-2,15,once,TRBV7-2,CASSPRQGTNYGYTF
TRBJ2-4,16,.,TRBV21-1,CASSLTIGTGGHIQYF
TRBJ2-7,14,.,TRBV7-2,CASSLTGSGYEQYF
TRBJ2-3,17,.,TRBV18,CASSPLPGLAGPDTQYF
TRBJ2-3,15,few,TRBV30,CAWRPLGAPTDTQYF
TRBJ1-5,16,.,TRBV19,CASSIGAVNTGQPQHF
TRBJ2-3,16,once,TRBV5-1,CASSQGLAGGLDTQYF
TRBJ1-2,15,.,TRBV5-5,CASIPEEGVWYGYTF
TRBJ2-1,14,.,TRBV5-1,CASSLNLPYNEQFF
TRBJ2-7,16,.,TRBV7-6,CASSLRPSGSTYEQYF